A selection of T cell receptor beta chains follows, all from one sample in a study of neurological immune-mediated disorders. MiXCR was run by TCRdb on the 5' RACE reads, yielding one entry per CDR3 protein. There are some 46,000 distinct CDR3 sequences in the sample; just under 4.5% occur only once, and 5.7% lies in the top ten. Specimen: PBMCs. These receptors originate from a woman in her sixties or seventies with multiple sclerosis. Both conserved end residues are trimmed from each CDR3. The order of the fields is J gene, V gene, CDR3 length, CDR3 protein.

j_call: TRBJ1-2; v_call: TRBV10-3; cdr3_length: 12; cdr3_aa: AISEAGVNYGYT
j_call: TRBJ2-7; v_call: TRBV7-6; cdr3_length: 12; cdr3_aa: ASSLVGGSYEQY
j_call: TRBJ1-2; v_call: TRBV12-3/TRBV12-4; cdr3_length: 11; cdr3_aa: ASSYGQNYGYT
j_call: TRBJ2-3; v_call: TRBV29-1; cdr3_length: 13; cdr3_aa: SARTGGTATDTQY
j_call: TRBJ2-3; v_call: TRBV3-1; cdr3_length: 13; cdr3_aa: ASSQDSTGGDTQY
j_call: TRBJ1-2; v_call: TRBV4-3; cdr3_length: 16; cdr3_aa: ASSQDWGRIAGDYGYT
j_call: TRBJ2-2; v_call: TRBV30; cdr3_length: 14; cdr3_aa: AWSWGLAGNTGELF
j_call: TRBJ1-2; v_call: TRBV5-1; cdr3_length: 12; cdr3_aa: ASSLVAGEDGYT
j_call: TRBJ2-5; v_call: TRBV20-1; cdr3_length: 9; cdr3_aa: SASLQETQY
j_call: TRBJ2-1; v_call: TRBV20-1; cdr3_length: 13; cdr3_aa: SARIPGERFNEQF
j_call: TRBJ2-1; v_call: TRBV19; cdr3_length: 13; cdr3_aa: ASSPRQGAGDEQF
j_call: TRBJ1-1; v_call: TRBV18; cdr3_length: 12; cdr3_aa: ASSPGDSGTRAF
j_call: TRBJ2-3; v_call: TRBV4-1; cdr3_length: 14; cdr3_aa: ASSTLGGASTDTQY
j_call: TRBJ2-4; v_call: TRBV15; cdr3_length: 13; cdr3_aa: ATSRDMGHENIQY
j_call: TRBJ1-2; v_call: TRBV5-1; cdr3_length: 11; cdr3_aa: ASRFIVDYGYT
j_call: TRBJ1-2; v_call: TRBV28; cdr3_length: 12; cdr3_aa: ASSRYIREHGYT
j_call: TRBJ2-7; v_call: TRBV20-1; cdr3_length: 12; cdr3_aa: SARTGREGYEQY
j_call: TRBJ2-2; v_call: TRBV9; cdr3_length: 14; cdr3_aa: ASSVVGGILTGELF
j_call: TRBJ2-5; v_call: TRBV20-1; cdr3_length: 14; cdr3_aa: SARDPRQGDQETQY
j_call: TRBJ2-2; v_call: TRBV20-1; cdr3_length: 12; cdr3_aa: SPRGGVNTGELF
j_call: TRBJ2-1; v_call: TRBV20-1; cdr3_length: 11; cdr3_aa: SAQLDRDNEQF
j_call: TRBJ2-1; v_call: TRBV20-1; cdr3_length: 19; cdr3_aa: SARRPILAGALSGSYNEQF